A selection of T cell receptor beta chains follows, all from one sample in a study of cytomegalovirus exposure and HLA in healthy donors. Clones were sequenced by immunoSEQ multiplex PCR, and TCRdb holds only the in-frame ones, with some missing. The sample holds around 170,000 clones, roughly 80% seen once. The sample comprised PBMCs. These receptor sequences come from a woman aged 18-35 years in good health and CMV-seronegative. Both conserved end residues are part of each CDR3. Each record gives: CDR3 length, clone size, J gene, V gene, D gene, CDR3 DNA, CDR3 protein. D genes are given only for firm matches. Clone size, where shown, is once, few, many, or a class for clones that have expanded.

>13|.|TRBJ1-1|TRBV5-1|TRBD1
TGCGCCAGCAGCTTTACAGGGGAAACTGAAGCTTTCTTT
CASSFTGETEAFF
>15|.|TRBJ1-5|TRBV2|.
TGTGCCAGCAGTGTTGTCGAGTATAGCAATCAGCCCCAGCATTTT
CASSVVEYSNQPQHF
>18|once|TRBJ2-3|TRBV4-1|TRBD2
TGCGCCAGCAGCCAAGAGGGAATTGGGCGGGGGACCACAGATACGCAGTATTTT
CASSQEGIGRGTTDTQYF
>14|.|TRBJ1-3|TRBV14|TRBD1
TGTGCCAGCAGGCAGACAGGGTCTGGAAACACCATATATTTT
CASRQTGSGNTIYF
>17|once|TRBJ1-2|TRBV5-1|.
TGCGCCAGCAGCAAATGGACGGCTAGCTCAGCTAACTATGGCTACACCTTC
CASSKWTASSANYGYTF
>12|once|TRBJ2-1|TRBV28|.
TGTGCCAGCAGTTCAGGGGAGGGTGAGCAGTTCTTC
CASSSGEGEQFF
>15|.|TRBJ2-1|TRBV18|TRBD2
TGTGCCAGCTCACTACCCCTCGGGGGGTACAATGAGCAGTTCTTC
CASSLPLGGYNEQFF
>13|.|TRBJ2-2|TRBV10-1|.
TGCGCCAGCAGCAGGGTATTAACCGGGGAGCTGTTTTTT
CASSRVLTGELFF
>11|.|TRBJ2-1|TRBV19|.
TGTGCCACCTCCGGTTACAATGAGCAGTTCTTC
CATSGYNEQFF
>14|.|TRBJ1-5|TRBV19|TRBD1
TGTGCCAGTAGCCAAGGACAGGGTGGTCAGCCCCAGCATTTT
CASSQGQGGQPQHF
>16|.|TRBJ2-5|TRBV19|TRBD1
TGTGCCAGTAGTATAGGGACAGGGGCCTTTAAAGAGACCCAGTACTTC
CASSIGTGAFKETQYF
>15|.|TRBJ1-1|TRBV7-9|TRBD1
TGTGCCAGCAGACACAGACAGGGGGCGAGTACTGAAGCTTTCTTT
CASRHRQGASTEAFF
>14|.|TRBJ2-4|TRBV14|.
TGTGCCAGCAGCCGATCTCCGGGACACTTCATTCAGTACTTC
CASSRSPGHFIQYF
>14|.|TRBJ2-5|TRBV5-1|.
TGCGCCAGCAGCTCGGACAGCGCACAAGAGACCCAGTACTTC
CASSSDSAQETQYF
>15|.|TRBJ2-7|TRBV7-9|TRBD1
TGTTCCAGCAGCTCCGACCGGGACAGTTTGGGAGAGCAGTACTTC
CSSSSDRDSLGEQYF
>13|.|TRBJ2-1|TRBV15|.
TGTGCCACCAGCCCCCAGGGTTACAATGAGCAGTTCTTC
CATSPQGYNEQFF
>15|.|TRBJ2-1|TRBV19|.
TGTGCCAGTCAAGGGTGGGGGGTTCGGGACAATGAGCAGTTCTTC
CASQGWGVRDNEQFF
>16|.|TRBJ2-3|TRBV5-1|TRBD1
TGCGCCAGCAGCCACGGACAGGGGTTCGGGACAGATACGCAGTATTTT
CASSHGQGFGTDTQYF
>15|.|TRBJ2-7|TRBV7-3|.
TGTGCCAGCAGCTTATGGGGCGGAGCTAATTACGAGCAGTACTTC
CASSLWGGANYEQYF
>12|.|TRBJ1-3|TRBV25-1|.
TGTGCCAGCAGGGCCCCTGGAAACACCATATATTTT
CASRAPGNTIYF
>17|.|TRBJ2-6|TRBV7-2|.
TGTGCCAGCAGCGCCGGACAAAGAACCTCTGGGGCCAACGTCCTGACTTTC
CASSAGQRTSGANVLTF
>17|.|TRBJ2-3|TRBV29-1|TRBD1
TGCAGCGTTGTAGGTATCGAGGGACAGGGGTTTTCAGATACGCAGTATTTT
CSVVGIEGQGFSDTQYF
>15|few|TRBJ1-5|TRBV27|TRBD1
TGTGCCAGCAGGTCGACAGGGGGTGCCAATCAGCCCCAGCATTTT
CASRSTGGANQPQHF
>12|.|TRBJ1-5|TRBV10-1|.
TGCGCCAGCAGTGCAGGATTTCAGCCCCAGCATTTT
CASSAGFQPQHF
>13|.|TRBJ2-5|TRBV7-2|.
TGTGCCAGCAGCTTATCTCCCCAAGAGACCCAGTACTTC
CASSLSPQETQYF
>15|.|TRBJ1-4|TRBV10-3|.
TGTGCCATCAGTGAGTCGATGGGGCCTGGTGAAAAACTGTTTTTT
CAISESMGPGEKLFF
>14|.|TRBJ1-1|TRBV6-5|TRBD1
TGTGCCAGCAGCCTCAACAGGGGGAAATCGCAAGCTTTCTTT
CASSLNRGKSQAFF
>14|.|TRBJ1-5|TRBV27|TRBD1
TGTGCCAGCAGTTCGGGACAGGACAATCAGCCCCAGCATTTT
CASSSGQDNQPQHF
>16|.|TRBJ2-1|TRBV7-9|TRBD2
TGTGCCAGCAGCGGACTAGCGGCCAGCTCCTACAATGAGCAGTTCTTC
CASSGLAASSYNEQFF
>15|.|TRBJ2-5|TRBV27|TRBD2
TGTGCCAGCAGTTGGTCCCGGGGGGGAGGAGAGACCCAGTACTTC
CASSWSRGGGETQYF
>12|.|TRBJ2-7|TRBV11-2|.
TGTGCCAGCAGCTCCGAGTCATACGAGCAGTACTTC
CASSSESYEQYF
>15|.|TRBJ1-1|TRBV19|TRBD1
TGTGCCAGTAGTCGTAGTGCAGGGGGCTACGCTGAAGCTTTCTTT
CASSRSAGGYAEAFF
>16|few|TRBJ1-5|TRBV5-8|TRBD1
TGTGCCAGCAGCTTATTTGAGGGACAGGGTGATCAGCCCCAGCATTTT
CASSLFEGQGDQPQHF
>14|.|TRBJ2-3|TRBV5-1|.
TGCGCCAGCAGCAACTTACAGAGCACAGATACGCAGTATTTT
CASSNLQSTDTQYF
>15|.|TRBJ2-1|TRBV27|.
TGTGCCAGCAGTTTATTAGGACACCGGAACAATGAGCAGTTCTTC
CASSLLGHRNNEQFF
>12|.|TRBJ2-5|TRBV29-1|.
TGCAGCGTTCAACAGGGCGAAGAGACCCAGTACTTC
CSVQQGEETQYF
>13|.|TRBJ1-5|TRBV25-1|TRBD1
TGTGCCAGTTCCACAGGGGGCGCAGAGCCCCAGCATTTT
CASSTGGAEPQHF
>13|.|TRBJ2-1|TRBV18|TRBD2
TGTGCCAGCTCACCAACTAGCGGGGGTGAGCAGTTCTTC
CASSPTSGGEQFF
>12|.|TRBJ1-2|TRBV5-4|.
TGTGCCAGCAGCGGGGGGAACTATGGCTACACCTTC
CASSGGNYGYTF
>14|.|TRBJ2-2|TRBV7-3|TRBD2
TGTGCCAGCGGTGGCGGGAGCCATACCGGGGAGCTGTTTTTT
CASGGGSHTGELFF
>10|.|TRBJ1-1|TRBV20-1|TRBD1
TGCAGTGCTGGGCAGGGGGAGGCTTTCTTT
CSAGQGEAFF
>13|.|TRBJ2-7|TRBV27|.
TGTGCCAGCAGTTCCCGACAGCGCTACGAGCAGTACTTC
CASSSRQRYEQYF
>15|.|TRBJ1-2|TRBV9|.
TGTGCCAGCGGCTTTAGGCTGGGGGCCAACTATGGCTACACCTTC
CASGFRLGANYGYTF
>14|few|TRBJ2-7|TRBV19|TRBD1
TGTGCCACCACGAAACCAGGGACAGTCTACGAGCAGTACTTC
CATTKPGTVYEQYF
>13|.|TRBJ2-5|TRBV2|.
TGTGCCAGCAGAGCAGGGTCCCAAGAGACCCAGTACTTC
CASRAGSQETQYF
>14|.|TRBJ2-7|TRBV29-1|.
TGCAGCGTTGAGGGGGGTTCCGGACCCTACGAGCAGTACTTC
CSVEGGSGPYEQYF
>15|.|TRBJ2-7|TRBV5-6|TRBD1
TGTGCCAGCAGCCTCCGACAGGGAAAGCCCTACGAGCAGTACTTC
CASSLRQGKPYEQYF
>14|.|TRBJ1-3|TRBV29-1|.
TGCAGCGTATCCAGGGGTAATTCTGGAAACACCATATATTTT
CSVSRGNSGNTIYF
>15|.|TRBJ2-2|TRBV6-1|TRBD1
TGTGCCAGCAGCGGACAGGCCCCGTCCACCGGGGAGCTGTTTTTT
CASSGQAPSTGELFF
>18|.|TRBJ1-2|TRBV6-1|TRBD1
TGTGCCAGCAGTGACGGGACCGCCAACAGGGGACCGGCCTATGGCTACACCTTC
CASSDGTANRGPAYGYTF
>13|.|TRBJ1-3|TRBV2|.
TGTGCCAGCAGACAGGACGGTGGAAACACCATATATTTT
CASRQDGGNTIYF
>17|.|TRBJ2-3|TRBV4-1|TRBD2
TGCGCCAGCAGTCCTAAGAGGAGCGGGGCTAGCACAGATACGCAGTATTTT
CASSPKRSGASTDTQYF
>15|once|TRBJ1-3|TRBV28|TRBD1
TGTGCCAGCTCCGGGACAGGAGTATCTGGAAACACCATATATTTT
CASSGTGVSGNTIYF
>15|.|TRBJ2-7|TRBV11-2|.
TGTGCCAGCAGCTTAGGTAATAGCGGAGCCTACGAGCAGTACTTC
CASSLGNSGAYEQYF
>15|few|TRBJ2-7|TRBV6-6|.
TGTGCCAGCAGTCCCACCGCCGGACAGAACTACGAGCAGTACTTC
CASSPTAGQNYEQYF